Reported below is one TCR beta chain. Its antigen is still unknown. Profiling relied on immunoSEQ multiplex PCR, and the TCRdb table lists in-frame clones only, not all of them. The data show around 130,000 clones, 91% seen once. The source of the sample is a study of T cell responses to AZD1222 COVID-19 vaccine. General study results and limits: White British ancestry dominated among donors, who included more females, and clonal diversity was possibly underestimated. Repertoires were obtained solely post-peak T cell response. When two AZD1222 doses had been given, Spike-specific TCR breadth and depth rose.

The CDR3 is 13 residues long. Trimming cost V 8 bases and J 1 base, with 11 bases left between them. Germline V gene lookup returns CDR1 SEHNR and CDR2 FQNEAQ (reference sequence). This material consisted of peripheral blood, taken on day 0 of AZD1222 vaccination. V usage is TRBV7-9 and J usage is TRBJ1-1; tentative D call: TRBD1 (5 bases). The origin of this receptor is an adult in good health. CDR3 sequence reads: CASGATGNTEAFF. The CDR3, as DNA: TGTGCCAGCGGCGCTACAGGGAACACTGAAGCTTTCTTT. The whole variable domain, remainder taken from reference TRBV7-9 and TRBJ1-1, is DTGVSQNPRHKITKRGQNVTFRCDPISEHNRLYWYRQTLGQGPEFLTYFQNEAQLEKSRLLSDRFSAERPKGSFSTLEIQRTEQGDSAMYLCASGATGNTEAFFGQGTRLTVV.